The 20 T cell receptor beta chains reported below all come from one sample, sequenced in a study of breast tumors, draining lymph nodes, adjacent tissues. Samples came from axillary lymph nodes draining the breast cancer. Via MiXCR, TCRdb re-called the multiplex PCR reads, giving one row per CDR3 protein. The sample includes fewer than 200,000 distinct CDR3 sequences, about 33% of them seen just once. Input material: axillary lymph node tissue. These receptors came from a female donor with breast cancer. Some clones in this sample may be carry-over from other donors' samples.

This clonotype was seen many times. The chain uses TRBV5-4 and TRBJ1-4; a possible D gene is TRBD1 (5 bases). Germline CDR1 reads SGHNT; CDR2 reads YYREEE (reference sequence). The CDR3 covers 15 residues. V lost 7 bases and J lost 0, with 13 bases in between. CDR3 loop: CASRSGTATNEKLFF. For the CDR3, the DNA is TGTGCCAGCCGGTCAGGGACTGCAACTAATGAAAAACTGTTTTTT.

This clonotype was recorded many times. The rearrangement uses TRBV5-1 and TRBJ2-1, with 8 bases fitting TRBD1. CDR1 is SGHRS and CDR2 is YFSETQ in the germline V gene. This CDR3 region has 15 residues. V lost 2 bases to trimming and J lost 3 bases; unmatched junction nucleotides: 4. CDR3 loop: CASSFGTGIYNEQFF. The CDR3 DNA follows: TGCGCCAGCAGCTTTGGGACAGGAATCTACAATGAGCAGTTCTTC.

The chain links TRBV2 to TRBJ1-5; 9 bases map to TRBD1. The germline CDR1 and CDR2 sequences are SNHLY and FYNNEI. The CDR3 is made up of 13 amino acids. J gave up 11 bases and V 5 bases, and 7 bases lay outside the gene matches. The CDR3 is CASSRDREETQHF. The DNA of the CDR3 is TGTGCCAGCAGTCGGGACAGGGAGGAGACCCAGCATTTT.

The chain combines TRBV25-1 with TRBJ2-2; 10 bases agree with TRBD2. Germline V gives CDR1 MGHDK, CDR2 SYGVNS. The CDR3 loop spans 18 amino acids. V lost 3 bases, J lost 1 base, and 8 bases stayed unmatched. This CDR3 is CASSDSSGGAWNTGELFF. The CDR3 nucleotides are TGTGCCAGCAGTGATTCCAGCGGGGGGGCCTGGAACACCGGGGAGCTGTTTTTT.

Ten or more counts support this clonotype. The chain is built from TRBV7-9 and TRBJ1-5; D possibly corresponds to TRBD1 (6 bases). The V and J ends lost 4 bases and 5 bases respectively, with 12 bases between them. Per the germline V gene, CDR1 is SEHNR and CDR2 is FQNEAQ (reference sequence). The CDR3 is made up of 14 amino acids. CDR3 DNA: TGTGCCAGCAGCTGGGACAATGGGGATCAGCCCCAGCATTTT. Amino acids: CASSWDNGDQPQHF.

In its sample, this clonotype was seen many times. The chain is built from TRBV11-2 and TRBJ2-3; 7 bases line up with TRBD1. CDR3 length: 17 residues. Unmatched junction bases numbered 9, after V lost 1 base and J lost 2 bases. The germline V gene has CDR1 SGHAT and CDR2 FQNNGV. DNA for the CDR3: TGTGCCAGCAGCTTAGTGGGCAGGGGGTATATCACAGATACGCAGTATTTT. This codes for CASSLVGRGYITDTQYF.

The sample holds a few counts of this clonotype. Without the conserved terminal phenylalanine or tryptophan, this CDR3 likely stems from a read error. The chain carries TRBV19 and TRBJ2-5; TRBD1 is a possible D gene (6 bases). V was cut by 6 bases and J by 4 bases, with 21 bases left in between. Germline V gene data show CDR1 as LNHDA and CDR2 as SQIVND (reference sequence). This CDR3 is built from 16 residues. The CDR3 region has the DNA TGTGCCAGTAGCCCAAGGCAGGGGCAGTTAAGAGAGACCCAGTACTCC. Amino acids: CASSPRQGQLRETQYS.

The V gene is TRBV2, the J gene TRBJ1-1; 8 nucleotides line up with TRBD1. The germline CDR1 and CDR2 sequences are SNHLY and FYNNEI. V shed 6 bases, J shed 8 bases, and the junction held 2 bases outside the gene matches. This CDR3 comprises 11 residues. CDR3 in DNA: TGTGCCAGCAGAGCAGGGGGCGAAGCTTTCTTT. Protein sequence: CASRAGGEAFF. Filled out from reference TRBV2 and TRBJ1-1, the complete variable domain reads EPEVTQTPSHQVTQMGQEVILRCVPISNHLYFYWYRQILGQKVEFLVSFYNNEISEKSEIFDDQFSVERPDGSNFTLKIRSTKLEDSAMYFCASRAGGEAFFGQGTRLTVV.

As regards this clonotype: This CDR3 is missing its conserved last phenylalanine or tryptophan, likely due to a read error. The DNA is left out, because the CDR3 cannot be placed on it with certainty; the CDR3 is given as TCRdb lists it. The chain combines TRBV7-9 with TRBJ1-4. Termini included, the CDR3 measures 14 amino acids. Germline CDR1 is SEHNR and CDR2 is FQNEAQ (reference sequence). CDR3 in amino acids: CASIPVDTYGYGDA.

Comment on this clonotype: Being one base from a much bigger clone, this may be a read error. The V call is TRBV30, the J call TRBJ2-2; 7 bases fit TRBD1. CDR3 length equals 14 residues. Germline CDR1 GTSNPN, CDR2 SVGIG (reference sequence). The chain's CDR3 is CARSVLGGNGELFF. CDR3 coding DNA: TGTGCCAGGAGTGTTCTAGGGGGCAACGGGGAGCTGTTTTTT.

This clonotype was seen ten or more times. The chain recombines TRBV6-6 with TRBJ2-1; possible D gene TRBD1, 6 bases. Germline V CDR1 and CDR2: MNHNY, SVGAGI (reference sequence). Trimming cost V 4 bases and J 7 bases, with 17 bases left between them. This CDR3 is 15 amino acids long. This CDR3 is CASSSTGIVLNEQFF. In DNA form, the CDR3 reads TGTGCCAGCAGTTCTACAGGGATTGTACTTAATGAGCAGTTCTTC.

This clonotype was seen a handful of times. This chain connects TRBV6-4 to TRBJ1-4; tentatively, D is TRBD1 (5 bases). V was clipped by 11 bases and J by 6 bases, with 31 bases between them. CDR3 length: 18 residues. Per germline, CDR1 MRHNA and CDR2 SNTAGT. The CDR3 spells CAPRSVTIGADDYEKLFF. CDR3 coding DNA: TGTGCCCCCCGTAGCGTTACCATTGGGGCGGACGACTATGAAAAACTGTTTTTT.

This rearrangement joins TRBV7-9 to TRBJ1-1, with TRBD1 matching 8 bases. The CDR3 totals 14 residues. The trim removed 5 bases at V and 0 bases at J, leaving 2 bases unmatched. CDR1 is SEHNR, CDR2 FQNEAQ, per germline (reference sequence). The CDR3 is CASSKQGVNTEAFF. CDR3 DNA: TGTGCCAGCAGCAAACAGGGGGTGAACACTGAAGCTTTCTTT.

Remarks on this clonotype: Just one base apart from a much larger clone, this may be a read error. This chain uses TRBV20-1 with TRBJ2-1; a weak D match, TRBD2 (6 bases). The CDR3 runs 11 residues. CDR1 and CDR2 from the germline V gene are DFQATT and SNEGSKA (reference sequence). The CDR3, as DNA: TGCAGTGCGGGAGGACACAATGAGCAGTCCTTC. Protein: CSAGGHNEQSF.

The chain is built from TRBV3-2 and TRBJ1-1; the table's D call TRBD1 went unverified against the DNA. TRBV3-2 is assigned pseudogene status. The CDR3 is made up of 16 amino acids. CDR3 nucleotides: TGTGCCAGGACAGGGGTTGTTACTGGTCTGAACACTGAAGCTTTCTTT. It translates to CARTGVVTGLNTEAFF.

This clonotype was detected a few times. This sequence joins TRBV19 and TRBJ1-1; 8 bases are a match to TRBD1. With V trimmed by 3 bases and J by 4 bases, 7 bases remained unmatched. Germline loops: CDR1 LNHDA, CDR2 SQIVND (reference sequence). CDR3 length: 15 amino acids. The CDR3 bases are TGTGCCAGTAGTATCGGACAGGGCTGGATCACTGAAGCTTTCTTT. This gives the protein CASSIGQGWITEAFF. Supplemented by reference TRBV19 and TRBJ1-1, the full variable domain reads DGGITQSPKYLFRKEGQNVTLSCEQNLNHDAMYWYRQDPGQGLRLIYYSQIVNDFQKGDIAEGYSVSREKKESFPLTVTSAQKNPTAFYLCASSIGQGWITEAFFGQGTRLTVV.

This sequence joins TRBV5-4 and TRBJ2-1, with 9 bases identical to TRBD2. J gave up 6 bases and V 5 bases, and 9 bases lay outside the gene matches. The CDR3 spans 15 residues. From germline, CDR1 is SGHNT and CDR2 YYREEE (reference sequence). This CDR3 reads CASSRTSAFPNEQFF. CDR3 DNA sequence: TGTGCCAGCAGTCGGACTAGCGCCTTTCCCAATGAGCAGTTCTTC. The full variable domain, in which reference TRBV5-4 and TRBJ2-1 provide the parts outside the CDR3, is ETGVTQSPTHLIKTRGQQVTLRCSSQSGHNTVSWYQQALGQGPQFIFQYYREEENGRGNFPPRFSGLQFPNYSSELNVNALELDDSALYLCASSRTSAFPNEQFFGPGTRLTVL.

Worth noting for this clonotype: Possible read error: a much larger clone is one base away. The chain employs TRBV20-1 and TRBJ2-1; possibly TRBD1 for D (5 bases). Germline V gives CDR1 DFQATT, CDR2 SNEGSKA (reference sequence). The CDR3 is 11 amino acids. This chain's CDR3 is CSARAGNEQSF. CDR3 nucleotides: TGCAGTGCTAGAGCAGGGAATGAGCAGTCCTTC.

A remark on this clonotype: This may come from a read error, since a much larger clone is one base off. The chain combines TRBV7-9 with TRBJ1-2; D is possibly TRBD1 (5 bases). Germline values: CDR1 SEHNR, CDR2 FQNEAQ (reference sequence). V was pared by 8 bases and J by 11 bases, with 21 bases between. CDR3 length: 13 amino acids. The CDR3 here is CASSPTGRGVYTF. The CDR3, as DNA: TGTGCCAGCTCACCAACCGGGAGGGGAGTATACACCTTC. The full variable domain, with the rest looked up from reference TRBV7-9 and TRBJ1-2, is DTGVSQNPRHKITKRGQNVTFRCDPISEHNRLYWYRQTLGQGPEFLTYFQNEAQLEKSRLLSDRFSAERPKGSFSTLEIQRTEQGDSAMYLCASSPTGRGVYTFGSGTRLTVV.

J is TRBJ2-3 and V is TRBV20-1; 14 bases fit TRBD2. CDR3 length: 15 residues. The germline gives CDR1 DFQATT, CDR2 SNEGSKA (reference sequence). V dropped 3 bases and J dropped 11; count of bases not matched to a gene: 10. Written as DNA, the CDR3 is TGCAGTGCTAGGGGGACTAGCGGGAGCGGTGATGAGCAGTATTTT. It is translated as CSARGTSGSGDEQYF.